One sample yielded the 13 T cell receptor beta chains listed below, sequenced in a study of preoperative IRX-2 immunotherapy in early breast cancer. Profiling relied on immunoSEQ multiplex PCR, and the TCRdb table lists in-frame clones only, not all of them. The sample shows some 30,000 clones, about 90% of them seen only once. Treatment denoted: preoperative locoregional IRX-2 cytokine immunotherapy. Sequencing was performed on tumor tissue, taken after IRX-2 immunotherapy. Receptors were obtained from a human donor with breast cancer.

The count of this clone is one. V is TRBV28 and J is TRBJ2-7; 7 bases are a match to TRBD1. Germline V gives CDR1 MDHEN, CDR2 SYDVKM. V shed 4 bases, J shed 0 bases, and the junction held 6 bases outside the gene matches. The CDR3 consists of 15 residues. CDR3 DNA: TGTGCCAGCAGTTCCGGGACAGAGGGCTCCTACGAGCAGTACGTC. Its translation is CASSSGTEGSYEQYV.

The genes are TRBV19 and TRBJ2-1; 13 bases align to TRBD2. Germline CDR1 is LNHDA and CDR2 is SQIVND (reference sequence). V shed 6 bases, J shed 4 bases, and the junction held 3 bases outside the gene matches. The length of the CDR3 is 15 residues. CDR3 nucleotides: TGTGCCAGTAGGGGGACTAGCGGGGCTTACAATGAGCAGTTCTTC. This sequence encodes CASRGTSGAYNEQFF.

The CDR3 spells CASSLTLAAEAFF. CDR3 nucleotide sequence: TGTGCCAGCAGCTTAACGCTGGCAGCAGAAGCTTTCTTT. The genes are TRBV7-1 and TRBJ1-1; D ambiguous. TRBV7-1 is recorded as an ORF, its role being uncertain. V dropped 4 bases and J dropped 8 bases, with 14 bases sitting between them. This CDR3 has 13 amino acids.

V and J are TRBV1 and TRBJ2-1; TRBD2 is the table's D call and was not checked against the DNA. TRBV1 is a listed pseudogene. This CDR3 is 15 amino acids long. The CDR3: CASSSRSGVPNEQFF. DNA for the CDR3: TGCGCCAGCAGTTCTCGTAGCGGGGTCCCCAATGAGCAGTTCTTC.

The chain joins TRBV11-3 to TRBJ2-7, with 7 bases identical to TRBD2. The CDR3 has 15 residues. V lost 5 bases and J lost 0; bases outside the gene matches: 7. Germline CDR1 and CDR2: SGHNT and YENEEA. The CDR3 is CASSGNWDYSYEQYF. Here the CDR3 DNA reads TGTGCCAGCAGCGGAAATTGGGACTACTCCTACGAGCAGTACTTC. Using reference TRBV11-3 and TRBJ2-7 for the parts outside the CDR3, the full variable domain is EAGVVQSPRYKIIEKKQPVAFWCNPISGHNTLYWYLQNLGQGPELLIRYENEEAVDDSQLPKDRFSAERLKGVDSTLKIQPAELGDSAVYLCASSGNWDYSYEQYFGPGTRLTVT.

V gene TRBV18 combines with J gene TRBJ1-5, with TRBD1 matching 11 bases. J was trimmed by 6 bases and V by 3 bases; bases with no gene match: 7. From germline, CDR1 is KGHSH and CDR2 LQKENI. The CDR3 consists of 16 residues. The CDR3 DNA reads as TGTGCCAGCTCACCTGGGACAGGGGGTATGGGTCAGCCCCAGCATTTT. Translated: CASSPGTGGMGQPQHF.

This chain joins TRBV11-3 and TRBJ1-2; 7 bases are a match to TRBD1. The trim removed 1 base at V and 6 bases at J, leaving 8 bases unmatched. Germline V lookup: CDR1 SGHNT, CDR2 YENEEA. This CDR3 comprises 15 residues. CDR3 loop: CASSLGTGDLDGYTF. In nucleotides, the CDR3 is TGTGCCAGCAGCTTAGGTACAGGGGATCTCGATGGCTACACCTTC. Combining the CDR3 with reference TRBV11-3 and TRBJ1-2 gives the whole variable domain EAGVVQSPRYKIIEKKQPVAFWCNPISGHNTLYWYLQNLGQGPELLIRYENEEAVDDSQLPKDRFSAERLKGVDSTLKIQPAELGDSAVYLCASSLGTGDLDGYTFGSGTRLTVV.

V is TRBV12-5 and J is TRBJ2-3, with TRBD2 matching over 12 bases. The CDR3 has 15 amino acids. The V gene's germline CDR1 is LGHNT and CDR2 FRNRAP. The CDR3 DNA sequence: TGTGCCAGCCAAGGGACTAGCGGGAGCACAGATACGCAGTATTTT. Translated, it gives CASQGTSGSTDTQYF. The entire variable domain, with the rest obtained from reference TRBV12-5 and TRBJ2-3, is as follows: DARVTQTPRHKVTEMGQEVTMRCQPILGHNTVFWYRQTMMQGLELLAYFRNRAPLDDSGMPKDRFSAEMPDATLATLKIQPSEPRDSAVYFCASQGTSGSTDTQYFGPGTRLTVL.

The rearrangement joins TRBV6-8 to TRBJ1-5; D is uncertain. The CDR3 covers 14 residues. V was clipped by 5 bases and J by 3 bases, with 11 bases between them. Germline V CDR1 and CDR2: MNHGY, SAAAGT. CDR3 in amino acids: CASSDGLINQPQHF. The DNA of the CDR3 is TGTGCCAGCAGTGACGGGTTAATCAATCAGCCCCAGCATTTT.

This chain connects TRBV6-8 to TRBJ2-2; 10 bases align to TRBD2. The CDR3 length is 17 residues. Germline-derived CDR1 and CDR2 are MNHGY and SAAAGT. The J segment lost 1 base and the V segment lost 6 bases, leaving 8 bases of the junction unmatched. In DNA, the CDR3 is TGTGCCAGCAGCCGCGATTTAGCGGGAGGGAACACCGGGGAGCTGTTTTTT. This encodes CASSRDLAGGNTGELFF.

The chain recombines TRBV6-8 with TRBJ2-2; possible D gene TRBD1, 5 bases. The CDR3 length is 15 residues. The germline V gene encodes CDR1 MNHGY and CDR2 SAAAGT. V was pared by 4 bases and J by 2 bases, with 11 bases between. CDR3 protein: CASSSQGKNTGELFF. The DNA for the CDR3 is TGTGCCAGCAGTTCCCAGGGTAAAAACACCGGGGAGCTGTTTTTT.

This CDR3 reads CASSLSTSVNGELFF. The CDR3, as DNA: TGTGCCAGCAGCCTCTCGACTAGCGTCAACGGGGAGCTGTTTTTT. This chain uses TRBV11-3 with TRBJ2-2; 8 nucleotides match TRBD2. CDR1 is SGHNT, CDR2 YENEEA, per germline. J gave up 7 bases and V 5 bases, and 9 bases lay outside the gene matches. This CDR3 spans 15 amino acids.

As for this clone: One end of the junction does not line up with germline, which may come from a read error. This chain uses TRBV5-1 with TRBJ1-4, with D tentatively TRBD1 (5 bases). From germline, CDR1 is SGHRS and CDR2 YFSETQ. The CDR3 is made up of 14 amino acids. The CDR3 nucleotides are TGCGCCAGCAGCTGGGGGGGTCGAGATGAAAAATTGTTTTTT. Its protein product is CASSWGGRDEKLFF.